Listed below are T cell receptor beta chains from one sample, sequenced in a study of blood T cell repertoires in COVID-19. Data came from immunoSEQ multiplex PCR; TCRdb stores just in-frame clones and leaves some out. The top ten hold approximately 8% of the sample, which has some 490,000 clones, about 85% seen once. Sequencing input: PBMCs or T cells enriched from blood (not recorded which). The receptors stem from a woman aged 60-75 years who had recovered from COVID-19. The CDR3 runs from the conserved cysteine through the conserved F or W. D genes are given only for firm matches. Some rows mark clone size as missing; the rest say once, few, many or name a class of expanded clone.

j_call: TRBJ1-1
d_call: .
clone_size: .
v_call: TRBV6-6
cdr3_aa: CASEGHLNTEAFF
cdr3_nt: TGTGCCAGCGAGGGACACCTGAACACTGAAGCTTTCTTT

j_call: TRBJ1-1
d_call: .
clone_size: .
v_call: TRBV10-3
cdr3_aa: CAIHNSGPATGQPEGVVAFF
cdr3_nt: TGTGCCATTCACAATTCTGGGCCTGCGACAGGCCAGCCGGAAGGGGTAGTAGCTTTCTTT

j_call: TRBJ1-2
d_call: .
clone_size: .
v_call: TRBV2
cdr3_aa: CASSEARGDDYGYTF
cdr3_nt: TGTGCCAGCAGTGAGGCCAGGGGAGACGACTATGGCTACACCTTC

j_call: TRBJ2-1
d_call: .
clone_size: .
v_call: TRBV19
cdr3_aa: CASSGGIFNEQFF
cdr3_nt: TGTGCCAGTAGTGGCGGGATCTTCAATGAGCAGTTCTTC

j_call: TRBJ1-2
d_call: TRBD1
clone_size: .
v_call: TRBV5-6
cdr3_aa: CASSFRDRDAYGYTF
cdr3_nt: TGTGCCAGCAGCTTCAGGGACAGGGACGCTTATGGCTACACCTTC

j_call: TRBJ2-7
d_call: .
clone_size: .
v_call: TRBV19
cdr3_aa: CASSALRDPYEQYF
cdr3_nt: TGTGCCAGTAGTGCCCTCCGGGATCCCTACGAGCAGTACTTC

j_call: TRBJ2-4
d_call: .
clone_size: .
v_call: TRBV4-2
cdr3_aa: CASSQDRGTPQNIQYF
cdr3_nt: TGTGCCAGCAGCCAAGATCGCGGGACCCCCCAAAACATTCAGTACTTC

j_call: TRBJ1-1
d_call: TRBD1
clone_size: .
v_call: TRBV9
cdr3_aa: CASSPRDRGLWTEAFF
cdr3_nt: TGTGCCAGCAGCCCCCGGGACAGGGGCCTGTGGACTGAAGCTTTCTTT

j_call: TRBJ1-6
d_call: TRBD1
clone_size: .
v_call: TRBV19
cdr3_aa: CASTFGTGGNSPLHF
cdr3_nt: TGTGCCAGTACCTTCGGGACAGGGGGCAATTCACCCCTCCACTTT

j_call: TRBJ1-3
d_call: TRBD1
clone_size: .
v_call: TRBV12-3/TRBV12-4
cdr3_aa: CASDGQAGNTIYF
cdr3_nt: TGTGCCAGCGACGGACAGGCTGGAAACACCATATATTTT

j_call: TRBJ2-3
d_call: .
clone_size: .
v_call: TRBV7-9
cdr3_aa: CASSHLTGPDTQYF
cdr3_nt: TGTGCCAGCAGCCACCTAACAGGGCCAGATACGCAGTATTTT

j_call: TRBJ2-1
d_call: TRBD1
clone_size: .
v_call: TRBV7-6
cdr3_aa: CASSLGDRVHNEQFF
cdr3_nt: TGTGCCAGCAGCTTAGGGGACAGGGTACACAATGAGCAGTTCTTC

j_call: TRBJ2-3
d_call: .
clone_size: .
v_call: TRBV4-1
cdr3_aa: CASSQAAVGQGLKPGTRDTQYF
cdr3_nt: TGCGCCAGCAGCCAAGCCGCGGTTGGGCAGGGACTCAAACCGGGTACGAGGGATACGCAGTATTTT

j_call: TRBJ1-2
d_call: TRBD1
clone_size: .
v_call: TRBV29-1
cdr3_aa: CSVEGQGSFYGYTF
cdr3_nt: TGCAGCGTTGAAGGACAGGGGAGTTTCTATGGCTACACCTTC

j_call: TRBJ1-1
d_call: .
clone_size: once
v_call: TRBV7-2
cdr3_aa: CASSSTTVMNTEAFF
cdr3_nt: TGTGCCAGCAGCTCGACGACAGTCATGAACACTGAAGCTTTCTTT

j_call: TRBJ1-6
d_call: .
clone_size: .
v_call: TRBV11-2
cdr3_aa: CASSSLGWSSYNSPLHF
cdr3_nt: TGTGCCAGCAGCTCCCTCGGGTGGAGCTCCTATAATTCACCCCTCCACTTT

j_call: TRBJ1-1
d_call: .
clone_size: .
v_call: TRBV11-2
cdr3_aa: CASSRASWSNTEAFF
cdr3_nt: TGTGCCAGCAGCCGAGCTTCATGGTCGAACACTGAAGCTTTCTTT

j_call: TRBJ1-5
d_call: .
clone_size: .
v_call: TRBV5-6
cdr3_aa: CASSLRGYSNQPQHF
cdr3_nt: TGTGCCAGCAGCTTGCGGGGATATAGCAATCAGCCCCAGCATTTT

j_call: TRBJ1-2
d_call: TRBD1
clone_size: .
v_call: TRBV12-5
cdr3_aa: CASGSPDRDGGYTF
cdr3_nt: TGTGCTAGTGGTTCCCCGGACAGGGACGGCGGCTACACCTTC

j_call: TRBJ2-1
d_call: TRBD2
clone_size: .
v_call: TRBV5-1
cdr3_aa: CASSLASGGGYEQFF
cdr3_nt: TGCGCCAGCAGCTTGGCTTCTGGCGGGGGGTATGAGCAGTTCTTC

j_call: TRBJ2-3
d_call: TRBD1
clone_size: .
v_call: TRBV19
cdr3_aa: CASRGTGGRDTQYF
cdr3_nt: TGTGCCAGTCGGGGGACAGGGGGTAGAGATACGCAGTATTTT

j_call: TRBJ1-2
d_call: .
clone_size: .
v_call: TRBV3-1/TRBV3-2
cdr3_aa: CASSQDRGYTF
cdr3_nt: TGTGCCAGCAGCCAAGATAGAGGCTACACCTTC

j_call: TRBJ1-2
d_call: TRBD1
clone_size: .
v_call: TRBV4-1
cdr3_aa: CASSQGSGTGYGYTF
cdr3_nt: TGCGCCAGCAGCCAGGGATCCGGGACAGGCTATGGCTACACCTTC

j_call: TRBJ2-2
d_call: .
clone_size: .
v_call: TRBV19
cdr3_aa: CASSILAGELFF
cdr3_nt: TGTGCCAGTAGTATACTAGCCGGGGAGCTGTTTTTT

j_call: TRBJ2-2
d_call: TRBD1
clone_size: .
v_call: TRBV28
cdr3_aa: CASSSRPPTGENTGELFF
cdr3_nt: TGTGCCAGCAGTTCCCGCCCCCCGACAGGGGAGAACACCGGGGAGCTGTTTTTT

j_call: TRBJ1-2
d_call: .
clone_size: few
v_call: TRBV3-1/TRBV3-2
cdr3_aa: CASSQTASGRTYGYTF
cdr3_nt: TGTGCCAGCAGCCAAACGGCTTCGGGAAGGACCTATGGCTACACCTTC

j_call: TRBJ1-2
d_call: .
clone_size: .
v_call: TRBV24-1
cdr3_aa: CATSDPQTGGIYGYTF
cdr3_nt: TGTGCCACCAGTGATCCCCAGACGGGGGGAATTTATGGCTACACCTTC

j_call: TRBJ1-5
d_call: .
clone_size: .
v_call: TRBV7-8
cdr3_aa: CASSLNNRESNQPQHF
cdr3_nt: TGTGCCAGCAGCCTCAACAACAGGGAAAGCAATCAGCCCCAGCATTTT

j_call: TRBJ2-7
d_call: .
clone_size: .
v_call: TRBV4-1
cdr3_aa: CASSQEAGYEQYF
cdr3_nt: TGCGCCAGCAGCCAAGAGGCGGGTTACGAGCAGTACTTC

j_call: TRBJ2-3
d_call: .
clone_size: .
v_call: TRBV30
cdr3_aa: CAWSGGGDTQYF
cdr3_nt: TGTGCCTGGAGTGGGGGAGGAGATACGCAGTATTTT

j_call: TRBJ2-7
d_call: .
clone_size: .
v_call: TRBV5-8
cdr3_aa: CASSSWARGPGEQYF
cdr3_nt: TGTGCCAGCAGCTCGTGGGCAAGAGGGCCGGGGGAGCAGTACTTC

j_call: TRBJ2-7
d_call: .
clone_size: .
v_call: TRBV5-6
cdr3_aa: CASSSGGLHLGAYEQYF
cdr3_nt: TGTGCCAGCAGCTCTGGAGGGCTGCACCTAGGGGCCTACGAGCAGTACTTC

j_call: TRBJ1-3
d_call: TRBD1
clone_size: .
v_call: TRBV30
cdr3_aa: CACSGDSSGNTIYF
cdr3_nt: TGTGCCTGTTCCGGGGACAGCTCTGGAAACACCATATATTTT

j_call: TRBJ2-1
d_call: TRBD1
clone_size: .
v_call: TRBV10-3
cdr3_aa: CAITEPGQGRDEQFF
cdr3_nt: TGTGCCATCACCGAGCCGGGACAGGGGCGCGATGAGCAGTTCTTC

j_call: TRBJ2-1
d_call: .
clone_size: .
v_call: TRBV7-2
cdr3_aa: CASSLAAYNEQFF
cdr3_nt: TGTGCCAGCAGCTTAGCCGCCTACAATGAGCAGTTCTTC

j_call: TRBJ2-6
d_call: .
clone_size: .
v_call: TRBV5-1
cdr3_aa: CASSLPLSGANVLTF
cdr3_nt: TGCGCCAGCAGCTTGCCCCTCTCTGGGGCCAACGTCCTGACTTTC

j_call: TRBJ1-5
d_call: .
clone_size: .
v_call: TRBV21-1
cdr3_aa: CASSKGDRGNNQPQHF
cdr3_nt: TGTGCCAGCAGCAAAGGGGACAGGGGGAACAATCAGCCCCAGCATTTT

j_call: TRBJ2-7
d_call: .
clone_size: .
v_call: TRBV6-6
cdr3_aa: CASSYPGVTYEQYF
cdr3_nt: TGTGCCAGCAGTTACCCGGGGGTTACCTACGAGCAGTACTTC

j_call: TRBJ2-3
d_call: .
clone_size: .
v_call: TRBV7-2
cdr3_aa: CASSPSRVSTDTQYF
cdr3_nt: TGTGCCAGCAGCCCTAGCCGGGTATCCACAGATACGCAGTATTTT

j_call: TRBJ2-7
d_call: TRBD1
clone_size: .
v_call: TRBV29-1
cdr3_aa: CSVEGRTGSSYEQYF
cdr3_nt: TGCAGCGTTGAGGGGCGGACAGGGAGCTCCTACGAGCAGTACTTC

j_call: TRBJ1-3
d_call: TRBD1
clone_size: .
v_call: TRBV24-1
cdr3_aa: CATSDRKQGKAGNTIYF
cdr3_nt: TGTGCCACCAGTGACCGCAAACAGGGGAAAGCTGGAAACACCATATATTTT